The 9 T cell receptor beta chains listed next were all sequenced from one sample in a study of CD8 T cells in ankylosing spondylitis. Findings and caveats of the study: A TCR beta motif of under 10 highly homologous variants appeared characteristic of ankylosing spondylitis blood.

No antigen has been identified for these receptors. TCRdb fed the 5' RACE reads into MiXCR, producing one record per CDR3 protein. The table includes around 770,000 distinct CDR3 sequences, about 20% detected once. Sequencing was performed on blood, either unsorted or a sorted T cell fraction (not recorded which). These receptor sequences come from a male donor with ankylosing spondylitis.

This clonotype occurred once. The chain employs TRBV20-1 and TRBJ1-6, with 8 bases aligning to TRBD1. After removal of 1 base from V and 10 bases from J, the junction contained 12 bases not matched to a gene. Looked up from germline, CDR1 is DFQATT and CDR2 is SNEGSKA (reference sequence). The CDR3 consists of 16 residues. The CDR3 DNA reads as TGCAGTGCTAGAGGGGGGAAAGGACAGGGTGTGTCACCCCTCCACTTT. This sequence encodes CSARGGKGQGVSPLHF.

Comment on this clonotype: The junction shows a germline mismatch at one end, possibly a read error. The chain recombines TRBV15 with TRBJ2-1; either TRBD1 or TRBD2 may supply D (5 bases each). CDR3 size: 14 residues. Germline assignment: CDR1 LNHNV and CDR2 YYDKDF (reference sequence). This chain's CDR3 is CATSRGAPASEQFF. The CDR3 DNA reads TGTGCTACCAGCAGAGGGGCCCCCGCAAGTGAGCAGTTCTTC.

This clonotype was seen just once. The chain uses TRBV6-5 and TRBJ2-3; 15 bases map to TRBD2. This CDR3 has 16 amino acids. Germline loops: CDR1 MNHEY, CDR2 SVGAGI. The J segment lost 2 bases and the V segment lost 4 bases, leaving 1 base of the junction unmatched. The CDR3 DNA follows: TGTGCCAGCAGTTGGACTAGCGGGGGGGCCACAGATACGCAGTATTTT. Its translation: CASSWTSGGATDTQYF.

The chain recombines TRBV24-1 with TRBJ2-5; TRBD1 matches 9 bases. Germline assignment: CDR1 KGHDR and CDR2 SFDVKD. CDR3 length equals 15 residues. The junction had 11 bases not matched to a gene; V was cut back by 4 bases and J by 9 bases. The CDR3 sequence is CATSEGQGDTRPQYF. The CDR3 nucleotides are TGTGCCACCAGTGAGGGACAGGGCGACACTCGGCCCCAGTACTTC.

This clonotype has more than one count but fewer than ten. The CDR3 is CASSLGPGRGTEAFF. The CDR3 DNA sequence: TGCGCCAGCAGCTTGGGGCCAGGGAGGGGCACTGAAGCTTTCTTT. The V and J genes are TRBV5-1 and TRBJ1-1; weak D call: TRBD1 (5 bases). Trimming removed 0 bases from V and 4 bases from J, with 13 bases in between. The CDR3 spans 15 residues. Germline V gives CDR1 SGHRS, CDR2 YFSETQ.

V and J are TRBV5-1 and TRBJ1-2; 9 nucleotides align to TRBD1. Germline V gives CDR1 SGHRS, CDR2 YFSETQ. The CDR3 runs 17 residues. V lost 4 bases and J lost 3; bases outside the gene matches: 13. The CDR3 here is CASSPGQGIVVDYGYTF. For the CDR3, the DNA is TGCGCCAGCAGCCCGGGACAGGGTATAGTGGTTGACTATGGCTACACCTTC.

This clonotype turned up a few times. V gene TRBV6-2 or TRBV6-3 combines with J gene TRBJ1-6; D unclear. CDR3 length: 17 residues. Trimming stripped 2 bases from V and 9 bases from J, with 20 bases between. Per germline, CDR1 MNHEY and CDR2 SVGEGT. Here the CDR3 reads CASSYVPGQPRGSPLHF. CDR3 DNA: TGTGCCAGCAGTTACGTTCCGGGCCAGCCTAGAGGTTCACCCCTCCACTTT.

V is TRBV15 and J is TRBJ2-5; no definite D call. This CDR3 is built from 15 residues. Germline-derived CDR1 and CDR2 are LNHNV and YYDKDF (reference sequence). V was shortened by 0 bases and J by 3 bases, with 11 bases between the two germline ends. Here the CDR3 reads CATSRDGRTEETQYF. CDR3 sequence (DNA): TGTGCCACCAGCAGAGACGGAAGAACAGAAGAGACCCAGTACTTC.

Only a few counts were recorded for this clonotype. The chain carries TRBV11-2 and TRBJ2-5, with 8 nucleotides matching TRBD1. Germline assignment: CDR1 SGHAT and CDR2 FQNNGV. CDR3 length: 14 amino acids. The J segment lost 7 bases and the V segment lost 4 bases, leaving 8 bases of the junction unmatched. Here the CDR3 DNA reads TGTGCCAGCAGCTCAGGACAGGGCCTCGGGACCCAGTACTTC. This sequence encodes CASSSGQGLGTQYF.